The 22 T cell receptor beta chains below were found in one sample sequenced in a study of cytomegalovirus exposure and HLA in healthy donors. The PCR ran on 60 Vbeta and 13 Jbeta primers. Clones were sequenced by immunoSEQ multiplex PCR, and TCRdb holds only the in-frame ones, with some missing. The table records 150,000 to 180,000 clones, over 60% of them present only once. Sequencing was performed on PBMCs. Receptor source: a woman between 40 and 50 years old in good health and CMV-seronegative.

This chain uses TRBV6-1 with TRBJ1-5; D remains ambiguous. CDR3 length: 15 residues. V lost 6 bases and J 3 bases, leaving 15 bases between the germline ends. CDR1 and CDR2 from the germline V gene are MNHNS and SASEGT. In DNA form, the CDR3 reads TGTGCCAGCAGGGCTGTTGGCAGATTCAATCAGCCCCAGCATTTT. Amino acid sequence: CASRAVGRFNQPQHF.

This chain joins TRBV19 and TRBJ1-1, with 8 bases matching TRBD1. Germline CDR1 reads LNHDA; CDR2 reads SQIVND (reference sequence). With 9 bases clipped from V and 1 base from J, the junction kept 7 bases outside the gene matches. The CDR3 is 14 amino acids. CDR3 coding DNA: TGTGCCAGCTATGACAGGGGAGAGAACACTGAAGCTTTCTTT. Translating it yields CASYDRGENTEAFF.

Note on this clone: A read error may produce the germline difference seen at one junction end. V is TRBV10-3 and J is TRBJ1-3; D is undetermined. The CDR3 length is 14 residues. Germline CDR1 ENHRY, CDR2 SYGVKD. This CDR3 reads CAISESNAGTTIYF. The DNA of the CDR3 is TGTGCCATCAGTGAGTCGAACGCGGGAACCACCATATATTTT.

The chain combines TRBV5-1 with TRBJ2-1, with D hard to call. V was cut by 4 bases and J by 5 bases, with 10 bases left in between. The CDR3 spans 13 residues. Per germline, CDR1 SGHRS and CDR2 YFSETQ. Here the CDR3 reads CASSVDRDNEQFF. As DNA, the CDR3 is TGCGCCAGCAGCGTGGATAGAGACAATGAGCAGTTCTTC. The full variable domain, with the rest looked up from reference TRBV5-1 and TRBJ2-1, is KAGVTQTPRYLIKTRGQQVTLSCSPISGHRSVSWYQQTPGQGLQFLFEYFSETQRNKGNFPGRFSGRQFSNSRSEMNVSTLELGDSALYLCASSVDRDNEQFFGPGTRLTVL.

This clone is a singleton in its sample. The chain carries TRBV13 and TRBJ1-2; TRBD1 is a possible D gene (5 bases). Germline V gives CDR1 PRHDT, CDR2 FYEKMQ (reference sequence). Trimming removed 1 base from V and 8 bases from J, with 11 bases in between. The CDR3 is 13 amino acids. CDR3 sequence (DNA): TGTGCCAGCAGCTTAGTAGGGGCGTCCGGCTACACCTTC. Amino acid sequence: CASSLVGASGYTF.

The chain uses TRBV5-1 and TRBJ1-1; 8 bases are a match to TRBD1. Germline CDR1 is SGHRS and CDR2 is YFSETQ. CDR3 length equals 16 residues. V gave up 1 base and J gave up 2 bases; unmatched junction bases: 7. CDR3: CASSLQGAGDNTEAFF. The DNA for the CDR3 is TGCGCCAGCAGCTTGCAGGGGGCGGGGGATAACACTGAAGCTTTCTTT.

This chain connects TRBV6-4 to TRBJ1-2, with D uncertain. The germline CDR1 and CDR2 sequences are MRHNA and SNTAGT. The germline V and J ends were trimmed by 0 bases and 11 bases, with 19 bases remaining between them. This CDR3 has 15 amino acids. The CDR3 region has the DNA TGTGCCAGCAGTGACTCGAGCCCAGACTTACGGGGTTACACCTTC. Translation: CASSDSSPDLRGYTF.

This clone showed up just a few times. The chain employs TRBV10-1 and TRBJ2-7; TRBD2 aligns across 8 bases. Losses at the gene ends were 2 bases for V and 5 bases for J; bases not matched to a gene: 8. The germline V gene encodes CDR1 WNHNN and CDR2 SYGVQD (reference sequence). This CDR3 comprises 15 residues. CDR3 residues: CASSEASGGVDEQYF. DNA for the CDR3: TGCGCCAGCAGTGAGGCGAGCGGGGGCGTCGACGAGCAGTACTTC.

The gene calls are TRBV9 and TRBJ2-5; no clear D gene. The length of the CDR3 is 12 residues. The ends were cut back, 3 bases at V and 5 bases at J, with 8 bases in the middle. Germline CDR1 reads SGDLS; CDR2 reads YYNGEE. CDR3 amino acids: CASSANQETQYF. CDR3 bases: TGTGCCAGCAGCGCCAATCAGGAGACCCAGTACTTC.

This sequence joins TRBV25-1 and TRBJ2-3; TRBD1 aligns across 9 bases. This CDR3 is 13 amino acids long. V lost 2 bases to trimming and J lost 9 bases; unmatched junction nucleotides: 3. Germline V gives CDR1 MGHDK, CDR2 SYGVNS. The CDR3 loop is CASSEAGQGTQYF. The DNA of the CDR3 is TGTGCCAGCAGTGAAGCTGGACAGGGGACGCAGTATTTT. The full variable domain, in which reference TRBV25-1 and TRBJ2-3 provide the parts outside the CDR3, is EADIYQTPRYLVIGTGKKITLECSQTMGHDKMYWYQQDPGMELHLIHYSYGVNSTEKGDLSSESTVSRIRTEHFPLTLESARPSHTSQYLCASSEAGQGTQYFGPGTRLTVL.

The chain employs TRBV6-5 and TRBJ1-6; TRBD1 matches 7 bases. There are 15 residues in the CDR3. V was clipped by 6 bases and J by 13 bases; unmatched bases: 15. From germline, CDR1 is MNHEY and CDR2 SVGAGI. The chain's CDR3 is CASRLTGDGVGPLHF. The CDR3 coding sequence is TGTGCCAGCAGACTAACAGGGGATGGGGTCGGGCCCCTCCACTTT.

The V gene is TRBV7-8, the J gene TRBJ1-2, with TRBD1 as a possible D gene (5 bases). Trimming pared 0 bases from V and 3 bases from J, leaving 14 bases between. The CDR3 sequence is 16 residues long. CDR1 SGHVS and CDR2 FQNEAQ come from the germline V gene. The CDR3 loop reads CASSLAQRGWDYGYTF. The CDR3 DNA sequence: TGTGCCAGCAGCTTAGCCCAACGGGGGTGGGACTATGGCTACACCTTC.

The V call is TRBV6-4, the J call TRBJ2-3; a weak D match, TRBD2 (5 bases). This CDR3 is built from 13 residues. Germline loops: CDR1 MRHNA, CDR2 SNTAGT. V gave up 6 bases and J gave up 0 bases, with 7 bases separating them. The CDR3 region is CASRRTSTDTQYF. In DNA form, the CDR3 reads TGTGCCAGCAGACGGACTAGCACAGATACGCAGTATTTT.

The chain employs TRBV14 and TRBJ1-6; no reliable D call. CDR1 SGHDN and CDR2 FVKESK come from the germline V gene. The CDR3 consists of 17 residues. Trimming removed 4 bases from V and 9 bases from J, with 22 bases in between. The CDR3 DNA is TGTGCCAGCAGCCCCACTAGGGAGGGTCGGCGTGGTTCACCCCTCCACTTT. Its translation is CASSPTREGRRGSPLHF.

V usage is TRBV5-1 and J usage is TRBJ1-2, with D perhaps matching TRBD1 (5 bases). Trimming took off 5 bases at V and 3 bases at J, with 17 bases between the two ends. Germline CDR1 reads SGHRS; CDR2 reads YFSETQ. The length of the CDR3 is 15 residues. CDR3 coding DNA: TGCGCCAGCAGGAAGGCGACGGGGGAAGACTATGGCTACACCTTC. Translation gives CASRKATGEDYGYTF.

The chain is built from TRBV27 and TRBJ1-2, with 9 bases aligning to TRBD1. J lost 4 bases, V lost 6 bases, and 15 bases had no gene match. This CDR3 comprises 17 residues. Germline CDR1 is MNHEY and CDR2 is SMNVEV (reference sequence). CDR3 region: CASRPGRGQGRSYGYTF. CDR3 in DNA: TGTGCCAGCAGGCCGGGGCGGGGACAGGGAAGGAGCTATGGCTACACCTTC.

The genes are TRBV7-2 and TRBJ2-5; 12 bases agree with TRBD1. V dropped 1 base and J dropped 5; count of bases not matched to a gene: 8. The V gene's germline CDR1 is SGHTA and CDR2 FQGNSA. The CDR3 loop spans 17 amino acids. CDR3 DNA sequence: TGTGCCAGCAGCTTAGGGTTGGGACAGGGGGCGCGGGAGACCCAGTACTTC. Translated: CASSLGLGQGARETQYF.

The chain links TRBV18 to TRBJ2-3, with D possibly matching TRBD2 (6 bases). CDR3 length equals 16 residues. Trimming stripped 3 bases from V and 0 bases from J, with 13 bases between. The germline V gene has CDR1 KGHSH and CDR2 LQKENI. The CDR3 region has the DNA TGTGCCAGCTCACCGGTGGCGGGGCCGAGCACAGATACGCAGTATTTT. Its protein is CASSPVAGPSTDTQYF.

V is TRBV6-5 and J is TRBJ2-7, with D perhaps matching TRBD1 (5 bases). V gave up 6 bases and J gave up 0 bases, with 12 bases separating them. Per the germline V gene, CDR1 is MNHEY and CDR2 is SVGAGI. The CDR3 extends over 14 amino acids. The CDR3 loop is CASRQGFSSYEQYF. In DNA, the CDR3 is TGTGCCAGCAGGCAGGGTTTCAGCTCCTACGAGCAGTACTTC.

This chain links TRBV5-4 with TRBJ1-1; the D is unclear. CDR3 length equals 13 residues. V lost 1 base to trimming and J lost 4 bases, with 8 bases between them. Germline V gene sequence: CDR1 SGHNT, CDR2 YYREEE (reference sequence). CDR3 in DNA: TGTGCCAGCAGCTTGAACAGAGCCACTGAAGCTTTCTTT. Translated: CASSLNRATEAFF.

This CDR3 is CASSSGEGRSYEQYF. The CDR3 DNA follows: TGTGCCAGCAGTAGCGGGGAAGGAAGGTCCTACGAGCAGTACTTC. The chain carries TRBV6-1 and TRBJ2-7; 7 bases agree with TRBD2. CDR1 and CDR2 (germline): MNHNS, SASEGT. J was trimmed by 1 base and V by 5 bases; bases with no gene match: 8. CDR3 size: 15 residues.

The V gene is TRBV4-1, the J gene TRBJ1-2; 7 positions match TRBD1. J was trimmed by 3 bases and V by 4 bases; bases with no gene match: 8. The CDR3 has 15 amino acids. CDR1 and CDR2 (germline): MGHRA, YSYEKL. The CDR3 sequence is CASSPTPTGHYGYTF. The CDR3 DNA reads TGCGCCAGCAGCCCGACTCCGACAGGGCACTATGGCTACACCTTC.